This T cell receptor beta chain was identified during a study of regulatory T cells in long-lasting Graves disease. Germline V gives CDR1 MNHEY, CDR2 SVGAGI. This CDR3 region has 15 residues. Findings and caveats of the study: Persistent patients shared more public clonotypes (roughly 2,800) than new patients (approximately 900). The TCR repertoire of persistent Graves' patients was less diverse than that of newly diagnosed ones.

Time point noted: persistent/refractory GD, antithyroid drugs over 5 years with positive TRAb. The TCR library was made from RNA that had been extracted from PBMCs in TRIzol. In each case, Graves' disease was diagnosed per American Thyroid Association guidelines. Concerning this clonotype itself: Antigen: not known. Being one base from a much bigger clone, this may be a read error.

In building TCR beta libraries, iRepertoire HTBI primers were used together with Arm-PCR of CDR3 regions. From the multiplex PCR reads, TCRdb called clonotypes with MiXCR, one entry per CDR3 protein. This sample yields fewer than 450,000 distinct CDR3 sequences, of which around 20% are seen a single time; roughly a quarter belongs to the top ten. This chain joins TRBV6-5 and TRBJ1-2; D unresolved. The TCR was taken from a female donor with Graves disease. The source material was peripheral blood mononuclear cells (PBMCs), sampled when the disease was refractory, from a patient treated with antithyroid drugs. DNA of the CDR3: TGTGCCAGCAGGCACTCGGACGGATCTAACTATGGCTACATCTTC. It codes for CASRHSDGSNYGYIF.